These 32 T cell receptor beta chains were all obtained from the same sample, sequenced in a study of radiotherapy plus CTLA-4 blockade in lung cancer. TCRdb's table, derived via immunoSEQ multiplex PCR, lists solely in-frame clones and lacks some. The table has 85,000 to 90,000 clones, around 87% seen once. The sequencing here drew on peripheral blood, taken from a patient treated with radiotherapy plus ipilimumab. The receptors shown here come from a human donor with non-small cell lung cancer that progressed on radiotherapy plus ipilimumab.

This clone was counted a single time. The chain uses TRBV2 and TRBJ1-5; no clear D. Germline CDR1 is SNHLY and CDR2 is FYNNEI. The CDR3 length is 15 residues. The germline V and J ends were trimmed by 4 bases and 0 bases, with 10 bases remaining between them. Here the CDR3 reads CASSVWQYSNQPQHF. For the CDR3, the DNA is TGTGCCAGCAGTGTCTGGCAGTATAGCAATCAGCCCCAGCATTTT.

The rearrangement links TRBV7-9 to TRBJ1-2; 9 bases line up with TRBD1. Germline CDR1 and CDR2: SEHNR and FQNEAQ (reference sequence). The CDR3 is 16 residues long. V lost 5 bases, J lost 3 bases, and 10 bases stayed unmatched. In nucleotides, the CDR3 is TGTGCCAGCAGCCACTGGACAGGGGTGGACCACTATGGCTACACCTTC. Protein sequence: CASSHWTGVDHYGYTF.

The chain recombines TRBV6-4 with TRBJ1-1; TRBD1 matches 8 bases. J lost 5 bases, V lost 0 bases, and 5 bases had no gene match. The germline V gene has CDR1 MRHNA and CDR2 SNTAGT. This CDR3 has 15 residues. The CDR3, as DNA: TGTGCCAGCAGTGACTCGTCAGGGGGCTTGACTGAAGCTTTCTTT. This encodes CASSDSSGGLTEAFF.

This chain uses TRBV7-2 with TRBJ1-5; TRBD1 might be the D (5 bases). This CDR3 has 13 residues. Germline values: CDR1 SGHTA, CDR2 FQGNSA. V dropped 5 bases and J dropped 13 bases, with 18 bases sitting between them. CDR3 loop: CASSTGTGTVQHF. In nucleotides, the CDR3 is TGTGCCAGCAGCACCGGAACCGGGACGGTGCAGCATTTT.

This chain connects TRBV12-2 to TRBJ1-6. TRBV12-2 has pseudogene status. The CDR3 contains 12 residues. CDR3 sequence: CASRLNNSPLHF. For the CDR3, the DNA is TGTGCAAGTCGCTTAAATAATTCACCCCTCCACTTT.

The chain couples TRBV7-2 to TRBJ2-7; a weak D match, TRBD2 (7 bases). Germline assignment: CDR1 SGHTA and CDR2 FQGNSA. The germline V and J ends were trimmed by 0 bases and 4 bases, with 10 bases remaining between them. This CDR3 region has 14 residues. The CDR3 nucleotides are TGTGCCAGCAGCTTAGCGGGGGGGCTGTACGAGCAGTACTTC. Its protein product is CASSLAGGLYEQYF.

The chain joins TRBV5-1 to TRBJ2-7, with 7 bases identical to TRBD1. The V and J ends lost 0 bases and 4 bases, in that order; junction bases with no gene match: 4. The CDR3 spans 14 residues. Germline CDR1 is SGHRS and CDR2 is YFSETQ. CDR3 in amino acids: CASSLAGQTYEQYF. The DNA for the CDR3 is TGCGCCAGCAGCTTGGCGGGACAGACATACGAGCAGTACTTC.

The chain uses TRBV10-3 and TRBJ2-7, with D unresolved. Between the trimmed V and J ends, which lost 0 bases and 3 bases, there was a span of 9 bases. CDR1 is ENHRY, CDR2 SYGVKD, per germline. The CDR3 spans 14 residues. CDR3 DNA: TGTGCCATCAGTGAGTCGGTCGATGGCTACGAGCAGTACTTC. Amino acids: CAISESVDGYEQYF.

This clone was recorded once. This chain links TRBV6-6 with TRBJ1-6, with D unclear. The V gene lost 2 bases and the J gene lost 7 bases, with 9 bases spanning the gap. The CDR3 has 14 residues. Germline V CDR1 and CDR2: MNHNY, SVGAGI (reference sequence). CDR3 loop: CASSYVSGNSPLHF. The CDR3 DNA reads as TGTGCCAGCAGTTACGTCAGCGGGAATTCACCCCTCCACTTT.

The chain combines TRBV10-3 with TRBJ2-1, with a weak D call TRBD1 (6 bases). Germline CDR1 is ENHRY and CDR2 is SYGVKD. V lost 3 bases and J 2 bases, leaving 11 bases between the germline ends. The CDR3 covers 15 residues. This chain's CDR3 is CAISDPGAPYNEQFF. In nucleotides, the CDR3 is TGTGCCATCAGTGACCCAGGGGCCCCCTACAATGAGCAGTTCTTC.

The CDR3 region has the DNA TGTGCCAGCAGTGCTCTGACAGGGAACTATGGCTACACCTTC. This sequence encodes CASSALTGNYGYTF. The chain recombines TRBV27 with TRBJ1-2, with 7 bases identical to TRBD1. Unmatched junction bases numbered 5, after V lost 5 bases and J lost 2 bases. The CDR3 extends over 14 amino acids. Looked up from germline, CDR1 is MNHEY and CDR2 is SMNVEV (reference sequence).

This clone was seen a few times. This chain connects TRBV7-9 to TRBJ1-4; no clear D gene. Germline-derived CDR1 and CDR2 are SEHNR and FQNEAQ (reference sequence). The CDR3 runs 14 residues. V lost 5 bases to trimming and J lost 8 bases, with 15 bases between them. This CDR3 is CASSSYPTGEKLFF. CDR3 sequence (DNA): TGTGCCAGCAGCAGTTATCCCACGGGCGAAAAACTGTTTTTT.

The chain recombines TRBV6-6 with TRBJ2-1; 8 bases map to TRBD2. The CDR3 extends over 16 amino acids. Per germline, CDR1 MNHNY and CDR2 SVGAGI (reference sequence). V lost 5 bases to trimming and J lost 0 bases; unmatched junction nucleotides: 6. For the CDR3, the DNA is TGTGCCAGCAGTCCACTAGCGGAGAGCTCCTACAATGAGCAGTTCTTC. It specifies CASSPLAESSYNEQFF.

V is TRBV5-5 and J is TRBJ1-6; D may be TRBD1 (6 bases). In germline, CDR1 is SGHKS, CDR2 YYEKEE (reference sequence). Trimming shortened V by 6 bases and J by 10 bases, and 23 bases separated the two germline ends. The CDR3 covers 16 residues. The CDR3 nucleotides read TGTGCCAGCACGCTAGTGAGCAGGGGATTAAAATCACCCCTCCACTTT. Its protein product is CASTLVSRGLKSPLHF.

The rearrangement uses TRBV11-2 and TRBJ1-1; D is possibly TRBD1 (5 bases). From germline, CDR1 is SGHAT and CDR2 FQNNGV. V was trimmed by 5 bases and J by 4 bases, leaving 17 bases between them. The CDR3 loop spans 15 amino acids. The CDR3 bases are TGTGCCAGCAGCCCCCCGGGACTGGCGGGCACTGAAGCTTTCTTT. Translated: CASSPPGLAGTEAFF.

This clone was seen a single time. Written as DNA, the CDR3 is TGTGCCAGCAGCCAACGGGCCTCTGGGGCCAACGTCCTGACTTTC. Protein product: CASSQRASGANVLTF. J is TRBJ2-6 and V is TRBV14, with unresolved D. The CDR3 runs to 15 residues. Germline-derived CDR1 and CDR2 are SGHDN and FVKESK. Trimming removed 2 bases at V and 0 bases at J, with 5 bases between.

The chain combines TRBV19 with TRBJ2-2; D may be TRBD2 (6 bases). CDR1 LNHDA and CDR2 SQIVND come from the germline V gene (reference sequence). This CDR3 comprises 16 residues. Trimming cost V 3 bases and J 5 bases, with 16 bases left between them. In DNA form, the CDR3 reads TGTGCCAGTAGTATCCCCGGGGAGGAGGGAACCGGGGAGCTGTTTTTT. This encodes CASSIPGEEGTGELFF.

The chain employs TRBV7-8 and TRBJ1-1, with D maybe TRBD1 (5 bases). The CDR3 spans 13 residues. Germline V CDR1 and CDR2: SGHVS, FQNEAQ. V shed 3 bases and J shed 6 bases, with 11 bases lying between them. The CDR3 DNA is TGTGCCAGCAGCTTGGGGGGACGGGCTGAAGCTTTCTTT. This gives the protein CASSLGGRAEAFF.

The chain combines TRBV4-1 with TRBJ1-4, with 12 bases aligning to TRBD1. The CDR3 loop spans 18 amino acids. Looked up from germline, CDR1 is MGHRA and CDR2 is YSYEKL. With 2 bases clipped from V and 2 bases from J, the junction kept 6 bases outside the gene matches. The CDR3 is CASSQQPGQGATNEKLFF. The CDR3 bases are TGCGCCAGCAGCCAACAACCGGGACAGGGGGCTACTAATGAAAAACTGTTTTTT.

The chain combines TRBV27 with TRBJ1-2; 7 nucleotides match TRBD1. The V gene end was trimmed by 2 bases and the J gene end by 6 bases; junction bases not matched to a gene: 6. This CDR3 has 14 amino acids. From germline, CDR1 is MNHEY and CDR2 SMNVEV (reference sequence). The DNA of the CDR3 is TGTGCCAGCAGTTTACGGGACAGAAGAGATGGCTACACCTTC. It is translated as CASSLRDRRDGYTF.

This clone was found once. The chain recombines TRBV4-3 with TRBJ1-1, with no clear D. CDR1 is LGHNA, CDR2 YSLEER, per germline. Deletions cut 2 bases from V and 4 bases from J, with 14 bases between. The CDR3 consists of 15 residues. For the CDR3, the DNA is TGCGCCAGCAGCCAATTATGGGGATGGGGCACTGAAGCTTTCTTT. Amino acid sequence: CASSQLWGWGTEAFF.

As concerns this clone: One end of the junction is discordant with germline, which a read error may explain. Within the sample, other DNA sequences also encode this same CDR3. The CDR3 loop reads CASSFGGATNTEAFF. The CDR3 region has the DNA TGTGCCAGCAGCTTCGGGGGGGCTACGAACACTGAAGCTTTCTTT. V usage is TRBV5-1 and J usage is TRBJ1-1; a weak D match, TRBD1 (6 bases). Germline V lookup: CDR1 SGHRS, CDR2 YFSETQ. The CDR3 is made up of 15 amino acids.

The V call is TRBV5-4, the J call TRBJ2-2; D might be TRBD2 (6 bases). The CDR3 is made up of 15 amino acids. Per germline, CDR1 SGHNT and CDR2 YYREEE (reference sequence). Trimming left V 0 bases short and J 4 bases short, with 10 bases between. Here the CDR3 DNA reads TGTGCCAGCAGCTTGGGACTAGAGGGCACCGGGGAGCTGTTTTTT. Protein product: CASSLGLEGTGELFF.

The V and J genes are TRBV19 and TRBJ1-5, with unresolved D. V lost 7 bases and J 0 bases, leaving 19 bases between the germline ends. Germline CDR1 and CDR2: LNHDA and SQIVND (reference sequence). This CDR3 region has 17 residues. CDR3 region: CASTPRAAPYSNQPQHF. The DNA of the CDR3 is TGTGCCAGTACCCCGAGGGCAGCCCCGTATAGCAATCAGCCCCAGCATTTT.

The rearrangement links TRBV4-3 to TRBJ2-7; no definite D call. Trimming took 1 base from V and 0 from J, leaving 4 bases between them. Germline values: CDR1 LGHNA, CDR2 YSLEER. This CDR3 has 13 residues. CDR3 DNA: TGCGCCAGCAGCCAAGGGTCCTCCTACGAGCAGTACTTC. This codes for CASSQGSSYEQYF.

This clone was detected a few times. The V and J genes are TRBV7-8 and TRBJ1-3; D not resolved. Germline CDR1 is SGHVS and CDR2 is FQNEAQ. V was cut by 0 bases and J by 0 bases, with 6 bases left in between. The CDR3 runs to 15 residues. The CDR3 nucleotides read TGTGCCAGCAGCTTAGCAGAGAGCTCTGGAAACACCATATATTTT. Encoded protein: CASSLAESSGNTIYF.

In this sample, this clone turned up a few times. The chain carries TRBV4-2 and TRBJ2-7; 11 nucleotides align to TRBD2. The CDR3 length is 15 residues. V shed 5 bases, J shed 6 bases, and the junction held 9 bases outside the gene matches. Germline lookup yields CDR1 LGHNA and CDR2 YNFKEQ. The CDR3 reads CASSGTVGTSGEQYF. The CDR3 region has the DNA TGTGCCAGCAGCGGAACTGTAGGGACTAGCGGCGAGCAGTACTTC.

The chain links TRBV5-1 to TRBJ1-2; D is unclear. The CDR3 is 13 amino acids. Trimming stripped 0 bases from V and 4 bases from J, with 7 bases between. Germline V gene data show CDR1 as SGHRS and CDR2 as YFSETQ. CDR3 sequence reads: CASSLDNSYGYTF. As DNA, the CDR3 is TGCGCCAGCAGCTTGGACAACTCCTATGGCTACACCTTC.

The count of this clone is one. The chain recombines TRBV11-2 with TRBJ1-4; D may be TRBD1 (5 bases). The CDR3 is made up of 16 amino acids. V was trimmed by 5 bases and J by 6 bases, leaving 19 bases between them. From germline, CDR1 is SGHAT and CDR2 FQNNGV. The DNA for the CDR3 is TGTGCCAGCAGCCTAGGGCGGGACGATGGGGATGAAAAACTGTTTTTT. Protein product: CASSLGRDDGDEKLFF. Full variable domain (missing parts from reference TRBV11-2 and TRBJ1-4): EAGVAQSPRYKIIEKRQSVAFWCNPISGHATLYWYQQILGQGPKLLIQFQNNGVVDDSQLPKDRFSAERLKGVDSTLKIQPAKLEDSAVYLCASSLGRDDGDEKLFFGSGTQLSVL.

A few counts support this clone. The CDR3 loop reads CASISPVTAGNTIYF. CDR3 coding DNA: TGTGCCAGCATTTCCCCAGTGACGGCAGGAAACACCATATATTTT. This chain links TRBV28 with TRBJ1-3; no firm D call. V gave up 7 bases and J gave up 4 bases, with 17 bases separating them. Per germline, CDR1 MDHEN and CDR2 SYDVKM. The CDR3 has 15 residues.

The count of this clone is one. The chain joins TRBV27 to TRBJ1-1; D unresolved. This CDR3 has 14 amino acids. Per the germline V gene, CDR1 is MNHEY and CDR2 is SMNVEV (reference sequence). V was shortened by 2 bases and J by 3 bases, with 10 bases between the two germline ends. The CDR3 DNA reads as TGTGCCAGCAGTTTACGGTTCTTTCACACTGAAGCTTTCTTT. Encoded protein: CASSLRFFHTEAFF.

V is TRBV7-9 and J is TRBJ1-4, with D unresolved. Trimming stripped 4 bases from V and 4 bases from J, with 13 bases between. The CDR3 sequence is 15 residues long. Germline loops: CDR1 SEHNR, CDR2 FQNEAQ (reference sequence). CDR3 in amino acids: CASSSRRSGNEKLFF. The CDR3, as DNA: TGTGCCAGCAGCTCCCGACGGAGCGGTAATGAAAAACTGTTTTTT.